This TCR beta chain emerged from a study of metastatic and nonmetastatic thyroid tumors. General observations from the study: The reported finding was significantly higher TCR beta diversity in malignant thyroid tumors relative to benign nodules, in blood and tumor.

From the PCR reads, TCRdb re-called clones with MiXCR. The top ten clones hold 3.6% of a sample with about 92,000 clones, more than 12% of them seen once. The table lists this clone with many counts. What it recognizes is unknown. All patients were untreated before thyroid surgery. Germline assignment: CDR1 SGHVS and CDR2 FQNEAQ. V was pared by 1 base and J by 7 bases, with 8 bases between. The CDR3 consists of 14 residues. The J gene is TRBJ1-6, the V gene TRBV7-8, with D unclear. Sequenced sample: blood. This clonotype originated in a female donor with papillary thyroid cancer or a benign thyroid nodule (not recorded which). Some clones in this sample may be carry-over from other donors' samples. The CDR3 nucleotides are TGTGCCAGCAGCTTAGGGACGGTAAATTCACCCCTCCACTTT. As protein: CASSLGTVNSPLHF.